The next 24 T cell receptor beta chains were all read from a single sample in a study of cytotoxic CD8 clonotypes in ibrutinib-treated CLL. TCRdb's copy holds only in-frame clones and misses some; the assay was immunoSEQ multiplex PCR. The sample carries approximately 170,000 clones, nearly 90% recorded once. The source material was PBMCs, sampled at disease progression, from a patient treated with ibrutinib. The receptor source for this set is a human donor with chronic lymphocytic leukemia.

The CDR3 is CASSQRLGYEQFF. The DNA for the CDR3 is TGTGCCAGCAGCCAGAGGCTGGGGTATGAGCAGTTCTTC. The rearrangement uses TRBV5-8 and TRBJ2-1, with D hard to call. The CDR3 covers 13 residues. Germline V lookup: CDR1 SGHTS, CDR2 YDEGEE. Deletions cut 4 bases from V and 8 bases from J, with 13 bases between.

V usage is TRBV6-5 and J usage is TRBJ1-5; tentative D call: TRBD1 (5 bases). Trimming pared 5 bases from V and 5 bases from J, leaving 13 bases between. Germline V gene lookup returns CDR1 MNHEY and CDR2 SVGAGI. The CDR3 contains 14 residues. The CDR3 region is CASSLGRGYQPQHF. The CDR3 nucleotides are TGTGCCAGCAGTCTCGGGCGGGGGTATCAGCCCCAGCATTTT.

V usage is TRBV4-2 and J usage is TRBJ1-2, with unresolved D. The CDR3 contains 15 residues. The germline CDR1 and CDR2 sequences are LGHNA and YNFKEQ. V lost 1 base, J lost 3 bases, and 12 bases lay in between. This CDR3 reads CASSQGPSDYYGYTF. CDR3 bases: TGTGCCAGCAGCCAAGGACCTTCCGATTACTATGGCTACACCTTC.

This chain links TRBV19 with TRBJ1-1; TRBD1 matches at 8 bases. V dropped 5 bases and J dropped 0; count of bases not matched to a gene: 14. Germline loops: CDR1 LNHDA, CDR2 SQIVND (reference sequence). The CDR3 is 18 amino acids. CDR3 residues: CASSPRTGSVIMNTEAFF. In nucleotides, the CDR3 is TGTGCCAGTAGTCCAAGGACAGGGTCGGTAATTATGAACACTGAAGCTTTCTTT.

Only one count was recorded for this clone. This sequence joins TRBV11-3 and TRBJ1-4; tentatively, D is TRBD1 (5 bases). This CDR3 region has 14 residues. Trimming left V 5 bases short and J 0 bases short, with 7 bases between. Per the germline V gene, CDR1 is SGHNT and CDR2 is YENEEA. The CDR3 nucleotides read TGTGCCAGCAGCCCAGGGACAACTAATGAAAAACTGTTTTTT. It specifies CASSPGTTNEKLFF.

J is TRBJ1-2 and V is TRBV7-9; the D gene is possibly TRBD1 (5 bases). The CDR3 consists of 17 residues. V was cut by 2 bases and J by 2 bases, with 18 bases left in between. CDR1 and CDR2 from the germline V gene are SEHNR and FQNEAQ (reference sequence). The CDR3 bases are TGTGCCAGCAGCTTAACTGCAGGGATTACCAAAAACTATGGCTACACCTTC. This sequence encodes CASSLTAGITKNYGYTF.

The V call is TRBV19, the J call TRBJ2-1; D is tentatively TRBD1 or TRBD2 (5 bases each). The V gene lost 3 bases and the J gene lost 2 bases, with 17 bases spanning the gap. CDR1 is LNHDA, CDR2 SQIVND, per germline (reference sequence). CDR3 size: 17 residues. The CDR3 sequence is CASSIGTAEGAYNEQFF. The CDR3 nucleotides are TGTGCCAGTAGTATCGGGACCGCAGAAGGAGCCTACAATGAGCAGTTCTTC.

V is TRBV4-2 and J is TRBJ2-5, with 11 bases fitting TRBD2. V was pared by 0 bases and J by 4 bases, with 10 bases of the junction left unmatched. This CDR3 comprises 18 residues. The germline V gene has CDR1 LGHNA and CDR2 YNFKEQ. The CDR3 coding sequence is TGTGCCAGCAGCCAAGAGCTCGTCCTAGCGGGAGGTCGAGAGACCCAGTACTTC. It is translated as CASSQELVLAGGRETQYF.

V and J are TRBV6-5 and TRBJ1-1, with D perhaps TRBD1 (5 bases). This CDR3 spans 13 amino acids. V was clipped by 5 bases and J by 1 base, with 8 bases between them. CDR1 is MNHEY and CDR2 is SVGAGI in the germline V gene. For the CDR3, the DNA is TGTGCCAGCAGTAACACAGGGAACACTGAAGCTTTCTTT. It yields the protein CASSNTGNTEAFF.

The V and J genes are TRBV5-6 and TRBJ2-3; D unresolved. V was cut by 3 bases and J by 6 bases, with 14 bases left in between. Germline lookup yields CDR1 SGHDT and CDR2 YYEEEE. The CDR3 is 14 amino acids. The CDR3 protein is CASSSFGVEDTQYF. The CDR3 DNA reads as TGTGCCAGCAGCTCGTTTGGCGTTGAGGATACGCAGTATTTT.

CDR3 coding DNA: TGTGCCAGCGCACCCTTGGGGCAGCTTTCTGGAAACACCATATATTTT. Translating it yields CASAPLGQLSGNTIYF. The chain recombines TRBV27 with TRBJ1-3; the D gene is possibly TRBD1 (5 bases). Looked up from germline, CDR1 is MNHEY and CDR2 is SMNVEV (reference sequence). CDR3 length: 16 amino acids. The V and J ends lost 8 bases and 1 base respectively, with 18 bases between them.

The J gene is TRBJ1-4, the V gene TRBV4-1; D is unclear. Looked up from germline, CDR1 is MGHRA and CDR2 is YSYEKL. Trimming left V 0 bases short and J 0 bases short, with 5 bases between. This CDR3 spans 15 amino acids. The CDR3 loop is CASSQDEATNEKLFF. CDR3 nucleotide sequence: TGCGCCAGCAGCCAAGATGAAGCAACTAATGAAAAACTGTTTTTT.

J is TRBJ2-2 and V is TRBV11-3; 8 positions agree with TRBD1. CDR1 is SGHNT, CDR2 YENEEA, per germline. The J segment lost 7 bases and the V segment lost 7 bases, leaving 5 bases of the junction unmatched. This CDR3 comprises 13 residues. The CDR3 DNA follows: TGTGCCAGCACAGACAGGGGAATCGGGGAGCTGTTTTTT. This encodes CASTDRGIGELFF.

This clone was counted a few times. In nucleotides, the CDR3 is TGCGCCAGCAGCTTGGTAGGTTATGGCTACACCTTC. Residues: CASSLVGYGYTF. The V gene is TRBV5-1, the J gene TRBJ1-2; no reliable D call. The germline V gene encodes CDR1 SGHRS and CDR2 YFSETQ. The V end lost 0 bases, the J end lost 5 bases, and 5 bases lay between the germline ends. The CDR3 contains 12 residues.

The chain is built from TRBV30 and TRBJ1-2, with D maybe TRBD1 (5 bases). CDR3 size: 14 residues. Trimming removed 0 bases from V and 3 bases from J, with 11 bases in between. CDR1 is GTSNPN, CDR2 SVGIG, per germline (reference sequence). The CDR3 DNA follows: TGTGCCTGGAGTGTAACCCGCAGGGACTATGGCTACACCTTC. Encoded protein: CAWSVTRRDYGYTF.

The J gene is TRBJ1-3, the V gene TRBV15; 10 bases fit TRBD1. This CDR3 has 17 residues. V gave up 4 bases and J gave up 0 bases; unmatched junction bases: 6. Germline V CDR1 and CDR2: LNHNV, YYDKDF (reference sequence). The CDR3 here is CATSTLWTGGSGNTIYF. The DNA for the CDR3 is TGTGCCACCAGCACCCTGTGGACAGGGGGCTCTGGAAACACCATATATTTT.

The chain combines TRBV19 with TRBJ1-5; TRBD1 agrees at 7 bases. Germline V gene data show CDR1 as LNHDA and CDR2 as SQIVND (reference sequence). CDR3 length: 14 amino acids. The V gene end was trimmed by 4 bases and the J gene end by 7 bases; junction bases not matched to a gene: 7. The CDR3 DNA reads TGTGCCAGTAGTACCGACAGGGTTAACCAGCCCCAGCATTTT. Protein: CASSTDRVNQPQHF.

In the case of this clone: At one end, the junction sequence differs from germline, possibly due to a read error. This chain joins TRBV10-3 and TRBJ2-7, with D perhaps matching TRBD1 (6 bases). The CDR3 loop spans 16 amino acids. Germline-derived CDR1 and CDR2 are ENHRY and SYGVKD. CDR3 in amino acids: CASSEAAGDSAYEQYF. The DNA of the CDR3 is TGTGCCAGCAGTGAAGCTGCAGGGGATTCTGCCTACGAGCAGTACTTC.

The chain combines TRBV30 with TRBJ1-5, with a weak D call TRBD1 (5 bases). CDR1 and CDR2 from the germline V gene are GTSNPN and SVGIG (reference sequence). Between the trimmed V and J ends, which lost 4 bases and 7 bases, there was a span of 11 bases. There are 12 residues in the CDR3. The CDR3 here is CAWNPRGQPQHF. The DNA for the CDR3 is TGTGCCTGGAATCCGCGGGGGCAGCCCCAGCATTTT. Supplemented by reference TRBV30 and TRBJ1-5, the full variable domain reads SQTIHQWPATLVQPVGSPLSLECTVEGTSNPNLYWYRQAAGRGLQLLFYSVGIGQISSEVPQNLSASRPQDRQFILSSKKLLLSDSGFYLCAWNPRGQPQHFGDGTRLSIL.

The chain uses TRBV6-5 and TRBJ2-1; D is possibly TRBD1 or TRBD2 (5 bases each). The CDR3 totals 15 residues. V lost 6 bases, J lost 7 bases, and 19 bases lay in between. The germline gives CDR1 MNHEY, CDR2 SVGAGI. DNA of the CDR3: TGTGCCAGCAGCCATGACCGGGGCTCGAGAAATGAGCAGTTCTTC. It translates to CASSHDRGSRNEQFF.

The genes are TRBV19 and TRBJ2-7, with 11 bases aligning to TRBD1. The CDR3 has 15 amino acids. V gave up 5 bases and J gave up 4 bases; unmatched junction bases: 7. Looked up from germline, CDR1 is LNHDA and CDR2 is SQIVND (reference sequence). CDR3 loop: CASSVAGTGGYEQYF. CDR3 DNA: TGTGCCAGTAGTGTCGCTGGGACAGGGGGGTACGAGCAGTACTTC.

The chain combines TRBV11-3 with TRBJ2-7; D is possibly TRBD1 (6 bases). The germline gives CDR1 SGHNT, CDR2 YENEEA. The CDR3 totals 16 residues. The germline V and J ends were trimmed by 0 bases and 1 base, with 13 bases remaining between them. The CDR3 bases are TGTGCCAGCAGCTTAGAAGGCAGGGGTATTTCCTACGAGCAGTACTTC. As protein: CASSLEGRGISYEQYF.

The genes are TRBV10-1 and TRBJ2-3; 8 bases agree with TRBD1. The CDR3 sequence is 11 residues long. Germline lookup yields CDR1 WNHNN and CDR2 SYGVQD (reference sequence). V was pared by 10 bases and J by 8 bases, with 5 bases of the junction left unmatched. The CDR3 bases are TGCGCCATCGACAGGGGTGTTACGCAGTATTTT. Protein sequence: CAIDRGVTQYF.

The chain couples TRBV25-1 to TRBJ2-1; a possible D gene is TRBD1 (5 bases). The CDR3 runs to 17 residues. The germline V gene has CDR1 MGHDK and CDR2 SYGVNS. Trimming took off 0 bases at V and 6 bases at J, with 18 bases between the two ends. CDR3 region: CASSEYRSPLGVNEQFF. DNA of the CDR3: TGTGCCAGCAGTGAATATAGAAGCCCGCTAGGGGTCAATGAGCAGTTCTTC.